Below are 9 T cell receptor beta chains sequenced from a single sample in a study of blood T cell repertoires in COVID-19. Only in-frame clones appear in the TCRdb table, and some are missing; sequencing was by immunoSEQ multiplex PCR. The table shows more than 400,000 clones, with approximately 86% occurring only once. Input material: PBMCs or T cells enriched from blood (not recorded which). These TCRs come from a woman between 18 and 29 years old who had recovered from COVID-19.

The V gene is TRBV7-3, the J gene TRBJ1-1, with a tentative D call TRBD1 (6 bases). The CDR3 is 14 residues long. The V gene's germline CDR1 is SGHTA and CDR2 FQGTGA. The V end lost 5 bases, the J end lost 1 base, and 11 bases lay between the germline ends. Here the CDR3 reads CASSPQQGNTEAFF. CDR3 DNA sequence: TGTGCCAGCAGCCCTCAACAGGGGAACACTGAAGCTTTCTTT. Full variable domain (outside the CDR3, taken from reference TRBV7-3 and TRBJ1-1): GAGVSQTPSNKVTEKGKYVELRCDPISGHTALYWYRQSLGQGPEFLIYFQGTGAADDSGLPNDRFFAVRPEGSVSTLKIQRTERGDSAVYLCASSPQQGNTEAFFGQGTRLTVV.

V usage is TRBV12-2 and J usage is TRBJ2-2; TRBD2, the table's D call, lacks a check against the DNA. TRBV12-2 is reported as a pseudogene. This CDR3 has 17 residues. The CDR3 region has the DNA TGTGCAAGTCGCTTAGCAGCCAGACTACGAAACACCGGGGAGCTGTTTTTT. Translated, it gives CASRLAARLRNTGELFF.

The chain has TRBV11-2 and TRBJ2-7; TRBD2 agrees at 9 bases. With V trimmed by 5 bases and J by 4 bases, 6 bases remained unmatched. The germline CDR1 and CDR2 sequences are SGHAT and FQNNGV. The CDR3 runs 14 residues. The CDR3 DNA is TGTGCCAGCAGCCGCGGGGGGGCACTATACGAGCAGTACTTC. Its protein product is CASSRGGALYEQYF.

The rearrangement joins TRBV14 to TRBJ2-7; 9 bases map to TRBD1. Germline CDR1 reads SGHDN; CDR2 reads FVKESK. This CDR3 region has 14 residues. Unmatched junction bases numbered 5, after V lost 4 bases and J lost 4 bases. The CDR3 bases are TGTGCCAGCAGCCTTTCGACAGGGGGGTACGAGCAGTACTTC. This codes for CASSLSTGGYEQYF.

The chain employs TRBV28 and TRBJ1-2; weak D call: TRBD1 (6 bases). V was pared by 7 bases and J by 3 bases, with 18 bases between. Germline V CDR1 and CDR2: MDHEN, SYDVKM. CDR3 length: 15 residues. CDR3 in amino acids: CASTEVQGIDYGYTF. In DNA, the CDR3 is TGTGCCAGCACCGAAGTCCAGGGGATCGACTATGGCTACACCTTC.

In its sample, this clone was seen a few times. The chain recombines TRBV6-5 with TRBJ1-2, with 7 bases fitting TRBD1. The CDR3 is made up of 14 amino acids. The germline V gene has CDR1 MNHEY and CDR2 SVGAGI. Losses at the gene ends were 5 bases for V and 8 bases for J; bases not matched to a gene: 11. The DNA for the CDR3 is TGTGCCAGCAGTACCCTACAGGGGACGGGAGGCTACACCTTC. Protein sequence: CASSTLQGTGGYTF.

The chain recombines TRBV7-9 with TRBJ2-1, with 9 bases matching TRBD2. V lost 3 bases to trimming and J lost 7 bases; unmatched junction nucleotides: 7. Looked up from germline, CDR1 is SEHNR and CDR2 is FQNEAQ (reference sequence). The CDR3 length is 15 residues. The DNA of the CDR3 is TGTGCCAGCAGCTTCCCGGTAGCGGGGGTTAATGAGCAGTTCTTC. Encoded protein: CASSFPVAGVNEQFF.

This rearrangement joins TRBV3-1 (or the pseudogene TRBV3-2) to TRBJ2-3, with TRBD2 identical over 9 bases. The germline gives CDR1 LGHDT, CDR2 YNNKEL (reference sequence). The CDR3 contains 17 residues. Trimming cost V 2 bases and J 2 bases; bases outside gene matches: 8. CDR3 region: CASSQSLAGAITDTQYF. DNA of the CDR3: TGTGCCAGCAGCCAATCTTTAGCGGGGGCCATCACAGATACGCAGTATTTT.

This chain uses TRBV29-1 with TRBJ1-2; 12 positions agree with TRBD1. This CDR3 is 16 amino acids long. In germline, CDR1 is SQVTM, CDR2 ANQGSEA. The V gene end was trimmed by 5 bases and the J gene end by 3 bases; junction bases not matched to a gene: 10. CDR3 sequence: CSVFDPGTGGDYGYTF. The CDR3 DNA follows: TGCAGCGTTTTTGACCCCGGGACAGGGGGCGACTATGGCTACACCTTC.